This T cell receptor beta chain was retrieved from a study of T cell changes during pregnancy in multiple sclerosis (dated by TCRdb to between 2017 and 2020). About the full investigation: The study examined how the T cell repertoire changed over the course of pregnancy in women with multiple sclerosis.

Libraries came from the immunoSEQ multiplex PCR assay. What TCRdb holds here is the immuneACCESS table cut down to in-frame rearrangements. Part of the clones is not present; checked against another copy, under half of the missing clones reflect an unresolved V gene, and the others are unexplained. The sample table shows more than 20,000 clones, and roughly nine tenths are seen once. Approximately 0.57% of the sample comes from the top ten. According to the germline V gene, CDR1 reads LGHNA and CDR2 reads YNFKEQ. The CDR3 starts with the cysteine, ends with the phenylalanine, and has 18 residues. This entry keeps only the CDR3 DNA: 54 bases, framed from base 1. V is pared back by 2 bases and J by 0 bases, with 18 bases lying between the germline termini. About this clone: Its antigen is unknown. Base-call qualities are not available, and no considerably larger clone is one nucleotide away.

The starting material was CD4+ T cells from peripheral blood mononuclear cells, obtained after pregnancy. The chain joins TRBV4-2 to TRBJ2-3; D gene: possibly TRBD1, on 5 matching bases. The TCR sequence derives from a female donor in good health, enrolled as a control in a pregnancy study. The nucleotide sequence is TGTGCCAGCAGCCAACAGGGTTCAGACTTACCGAGCACAGATACGCAGTATTTT. It translates to CASSQQGSDLPSTDTQYF.